This entry lists 8 T cell receptor beta chains sequenced from one sample in a study of blood T cell repertoires in COVID-19. Measured with immunoSEQ multiplex PCR; TCRdb has only the in-frame clones, and not every one. The table lists approximately 220,000 clones, roughly 80% of them singletons, with approximately 8% in the top ten. Sequences were obtained from peripheral blood. These TCRs come from a woman of 80 years or more with acute or convalescent COVID-19.

The rearrangement joins TRBV6-5 to TRBJ1-5; D may be TRBD1 (5 bases). Germline CDR1 is MNHEY and CDR2 is SVGAGI. CDR3 length equals 13 residues. The germline V and J ends were trimmed by 6 bases and 7 bases, with 13 bases remaining between them. This chain's CDR3 is CASRSRVSQPQHF. The CDR3 nucleotides are TGTGCCAGCAGATCCAGGGTGAGCCAGCCCCAGCATTTT.

The chain is built from TRBV29-1 and TRBJ2-7, with TRBD2 matching over 13 bases. V was clipped by 7 bases and J by 3 bases; unmatched bases: 3. The CDR3 contains 13 residues. CDR1 and CDR2 from the germline V gene are SQVTM and ANQGSEA. CDR3 DNA: TGCAGCGGAGGACTAGCGGGAGACTACGAGCAGTACTTC. Translation gives CSGGLAGDYEQYF.

The chain recombines TRBV5-1 with TRBJ1-1; 10 nucleotides agree with TRBD1. The junction had 6 bases not matched to a gene; V was cut back by 0 bases and J by 1 base. Germline V lookup: CDR1 SGHRS, CDR2 YFSETQ. This CDR3 has 17 residues. Written as DNA, the CDR3 is TGCGCCAGCAGCTTGGCCCCGGGGACAGGGGCGAACACTGAAGCTTTCTTT. Its protein is CASSLAPGTGANTEAFF. Variable domain in full (rest from reference TRBV5-1 and TRBJ1-1): KAGVTQTPRYLIKTRGQQVTLSCSPISGHRSVSWYQQTPGQGLQFLFEYFSETQRNKGNFPGRFSGRQFSNSRSEMNVSTLELGDSALYLCASSLAPGTGANTEAFFGQGTRLTVV.

The rearrangement links TRBV19 to TRBJ2-1, with 8 bases fitting TRBD1. The CDR3 is made up of 14 amino acids. Germline loops: CDR1 LNHDA, CDR2 SQIVND (reference sequence). V shed 4 bases, J shed 5 bases, and the junction held 4 bases outside the gene matches. The chain's CDR3 is CASSRDRTDNEQFF. Written as DNA, the CDR3 is TGTGCCAGTAGTAGGGACAGGACCGACAATGAGCAGTTCTTC.

The chain combines TRBV27 with TRBJ2-5, with D possibly being TRBD2 (6 bases). Trimming left V 4 bases short and J 5 bases short, with 8 bases between. The CDR3 covers 12 residues. Germline CDR1 reads MNHEY; CDR2 reads SMNVEV (reference sequence). The CDR3 here is CASSSGRETQYF. The CDR3, as DNA: TGTGCCAGCAGTTCGGGGAGGGAGACCCAGTACTTC.

The chain couples TRBV10-3 to TRBJ1-2; 11 bases fit TRBD1. Germline V gene lookup returns CDR1 ENHRY and CDR2 SYGVKD. V gave up 3 bases and J gave up 5 bases; unmatched junction bases: 5. The CDR3 consists of 15 residues. For the CDR3, the DNA is TGTGCCATCAGTGAAGGGACAGGGGGGAGGTATGGCTACACCTTC. Protein product: CAISEGTGGRYGYTF.

The chain carries TRBV6-1 and TRBJ1-6; D perhaps matches TRBD1 (6 bases). V was clipped by 4 bases and J by 3 bases, with 10 bases between them. This CDR3 contains 15 residues. Germline V gene lookup returns CDR1 MNHNS and CDR2 SASEGT. CDR3 loop: CASSVAGVYNSPLHF. CDR3 sequence (DNA): TGTGCCAGCAGTGTGGCAGGGGTCTATAATTCACCCCTCCACTTT.

This clone was observed a single time. This rearrangement joins TRBV2 to TRBJ1-1; 7 nucleotides line up with TRBD1. Trimming cost V 2 bases and J 5 bases; bases outside gene matches: 5. The length of the CDR3 is 14 residues. Germline V gene sequence: CDR1 SNHLY, CDR2 FYNNEI. The CDR3 loop is CASSERGQSTEAFF. CDR3 nucleotide sequence: TGTGCCAGCAGTGAAAGGGGGCAGAGTACTGAAGCTTTCTTT.